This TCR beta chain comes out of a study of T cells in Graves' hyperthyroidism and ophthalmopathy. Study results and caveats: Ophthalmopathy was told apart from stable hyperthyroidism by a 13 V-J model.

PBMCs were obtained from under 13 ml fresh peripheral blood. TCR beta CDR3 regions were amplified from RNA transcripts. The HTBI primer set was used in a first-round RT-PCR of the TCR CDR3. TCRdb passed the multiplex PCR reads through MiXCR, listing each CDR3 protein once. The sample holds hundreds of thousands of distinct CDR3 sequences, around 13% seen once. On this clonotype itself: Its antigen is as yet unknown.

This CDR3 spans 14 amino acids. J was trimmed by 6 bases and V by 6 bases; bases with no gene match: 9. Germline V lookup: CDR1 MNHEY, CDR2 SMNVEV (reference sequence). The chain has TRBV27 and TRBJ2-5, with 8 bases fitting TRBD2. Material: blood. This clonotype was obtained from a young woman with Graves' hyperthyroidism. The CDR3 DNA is TGTGCCAGCAGACTAACGGGGGGGACAAAGACCCAGTACTTC. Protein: CASRLTGGTKTQYF.